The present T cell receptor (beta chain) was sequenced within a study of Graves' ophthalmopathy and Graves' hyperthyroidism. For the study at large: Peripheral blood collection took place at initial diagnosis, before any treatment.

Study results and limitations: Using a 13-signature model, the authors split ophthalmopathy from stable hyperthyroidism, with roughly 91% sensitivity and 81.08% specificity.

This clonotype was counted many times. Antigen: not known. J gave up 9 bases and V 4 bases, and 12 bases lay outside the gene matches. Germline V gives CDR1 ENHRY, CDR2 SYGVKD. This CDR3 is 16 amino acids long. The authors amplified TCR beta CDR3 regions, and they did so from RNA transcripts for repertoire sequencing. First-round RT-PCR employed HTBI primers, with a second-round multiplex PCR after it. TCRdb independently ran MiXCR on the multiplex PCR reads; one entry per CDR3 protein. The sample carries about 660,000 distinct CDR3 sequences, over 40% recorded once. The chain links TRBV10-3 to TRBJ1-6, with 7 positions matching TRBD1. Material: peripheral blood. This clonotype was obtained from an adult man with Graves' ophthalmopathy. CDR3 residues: CAISGQTGSGSSPLHF. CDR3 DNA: TGTGCCATCAGTGGCCAGACAGGGAGCGGGAGTTCACCCCTCCACTTT.